These 16 T cell receptor beta chains originate from one sample sequenced in a study of blood T cell repertoires in COVID-19. Profiling relied on immunoSEQ multiplex PCR, and the TCRdb table lists in-frame clones only, not all of them. The top ten clones hold roughly 4.3% of a sample with about 440,000 clones, around 89% of them seen once. Sequenced material: peripheral blood. These receptors came from a woman in her thirties with acute or convalescent COVID-19.

The rearrangement joins TRBV24-1 to TRBJ1-2; no definite D call. V was cut by 3 bases and J by 8 bases, with 12 bases left in between. The CDR3 is made up of 13 amino acids. CDR1 and CDR2 (germline): KGHDR, SFDVKD. The DNA for the CDR3 is TGTGCCACCAGTGATGCAGTAGCTGAGGGCTACACCTTC. Amino acids: CATSDAVAEGYTF.

The chain combines TRBV24-1 with TRBJ1-1; possible D gene TRBD1, 5 bases. V lost 3 bases to trimming and J lost 3 bases, with 16 bases between them. This CDR3 contains 16 residues. Germline CDR1 reads KGHDR; CDR2 reads SFDVKD. CDR3: CATSDAGLPSHTEAFF. The CDR3 DNA reads TGTGCCACCAGTGATGCGGGACTCCCCTCCCACACTGAAGCTTTCTTT.

The chain has TRBV9 and TRBJ2-3; D perhaps matches TRBD1 (5 bases). Germline loops: CDR1 SGDLS, CDR2 YYNGEE. Trimming removed 0 bases from V and 2 bases from J, with 10 bases in between. The CDR3 is 15 amino acids. In DNA form, the CDR3 reads TGTGCCAGCAGCGTAGCGGTCAGGGTCACAGATACGCAGTATTTT. Its translation: CASSVAVRVTDTQYF.

The chain recombines TRBV7-6 with TRBJ2-2; TRBD2 matches 11 bases. Germline CDR1 reads SGHVS; CDR2 reads FNYEAQ. The CDR3 is 17 amino acids. Trimming removed 4 bases from V and 4 bases from J; junction bases left unmatched: 8. DNA for the CDR3: TGTGCCAGCAGCTGCGAAATAGCGGGGGGGATCACCGGGGAGCTGTTTTTT. It encodes CASSCEIAGGITGELFF.

The J gene is TRBJ2-1, the V gene TRBV2; 9 positions match TRBD2. Looked up from germline, CDR1 is SNHLY and CDR2 is FYNNEI. The CDR3 length is 12 residues. V shed 1 base, J shed 15 bases, and the junction held 4 bases outside the gene matches. Here the CDR3 reads CASSEERGEPFF. In nucleotides, the CDR3 is TGTGCCAGCAGTGAAGAGCGGGGGGAACCGTTCTTC.

This clone is a singleton in its sample. This chain links TRBV11-2 with TRBJ1-2; D is possibly TRBD1 (6 bases). Trimming pared 1 base from V and 1 base from J, leaving 13 bases between. Germline CDR1 SGHAT, CDR2 FQNNGV. CDR3 length: 16 residues. CDR3 sequence: CASSLVRTADNYGYTF. Here the CDR3 DNA reads TGTGCCAGCAGCTTAGTGCGGACAGCCGATAACTATGGCTACACCTTC.

The gene calls are TRBV11-2 and TRBJ2-3; perhaps TRBD1 as D (6 bases). This CDR3 is built from 16 residues. The germline gives CDR1 SGHAT, CDR2 FQNNGV. With 5 bases removed from V and 0 bases from J, the gap between germline ends came to 15 bases. The CDR3 DNA reads TGTGCCAGCAGCCGCGACGGCAGGGGCAGCACAGATACGCAGTATTTT. Translating gives CASSRDGRGSTDTQYF.

The chain combines TRBV3-1 (or the pseudogene TRBV3-2) with TRBJ2-1; TRBD1 aligns across 8 bases. Germline V lookup: CDR1 LGHDT, CDR2 YNNKEL (reference sequence). J was trimmed by 5 bases and V by 4 bases; bases with no gene match: 19. This CDR3 contains 19 residues. Here the CDR3 DNA reads TGTGCCAGCAGCCTTATCGATTATAGAGGACAGGGATCGAACAATGAGCAGTTCTTC. This encodes CASSLIDYRGQGSNNEQFF.

The chain recombines TRBV28 with TRBJ2-7; D gene ambiguous. This CDR3 has 12 amino acids. CDR1 is MDHEN and CDR2 is SYDVKM in the germline V gene. Trimming pared 4 bases from V and 5 bases from J, leaving 9 bases between. The CDR3 nucleotides are TGTGCCAGCAGTTCCCGCCGGGACGAGCAGTACTTC. Its protein is CASSSRRDEQYF. Supplemented by reference TRBV28 and TRBJ2-7, the full variable domain reads DVKVTQSSRYLVKRTGEKVFLECVQDMDHENMFWYRQDPGLGLRLIYFSYDVKMKEKGDIPEGYSVSREKKERFSLILESASTNQTSMYLCASSSRRDEQYFGPGTRLTVT.

This clone was seen once. The rearrangement links TRBV4-1 to TRBJ1-1; D might be TRBD1 (5 bases). Trimming pared 5 bases from V and 0 bases from J, leaving 10 bases between. Germline values: CDR1 MGHRA, CDR2 YSYEKL. The CDR3 spans 14 residues. CDR3 sequence: CASSAGGLNTEAFF. The DNA of the CDR3 is TGCGCCAGCAGCGCCGGGGGACTGAACACTGAAGCTTTCTTT.

In this sample, this clone turned up once. The CDR3 loop is CATSTRADRGQLDTQYF. CDR3 sequence (DNA): TGTGCCACCAGCACTCGAGCCGACAGGGGCCAACTGGATACGCAGTATTTT. The genes are TRBV15 and TRBJ2-3; 8 positions agree with TRBD1. Germline V CDR1 and CDR2: LNHNV, YYDKDF (reference sequence). Unmatched junction bases numbered 15, after V lost 4 bases and J lost 6 bases. This CDR3 has 17 amino acids.

The chain combines TRBV4-2 with TRBJ1-3; 10 bases map to TRBD1. With V trimmed by 4 bases and J by 6 bases, 3 bases remained unmatched. This CDR3 spans 14 amino acids. From germline, CDR1 is LGHNA and CDR2 YNFKEQ. In DNA, the CDR3 is TGTGCCAGCAGCCGGACAGGGGGGGAAAACACCATATATTTT. It is translated as CASSRTGGENTIYF.

V is TRBV27 and J is TRBJ2-6; 7 nucleotides agree with TRBD1. V lost 4 bases, J lost 0 bases, and 12 bases stayed unmatched. CDR3 size: 19 residues. Germline CDR1 MNHEY, CDR2 SMNVEV (reference sequence). As DNA, the CDR3 is TGTGCCAGCAGTTCCCCCGGACAGGATGCAATCTCTGGGGCCAACGTCCTGACTTTC. This translates into CASSSPGQDAISGANVLTF.

This chain uses TRBV7-9 with TRBJ2-1; D is unclear. CDR1 and CDR2 from the germline V gene are SEHNR and FQNEAQ (reference sequence). This CDR3 is 15 amino acids long. V was trimmed by 2 bases and J by 0 bases, leaving 8 bases between them. This CDR3 is CASSLRSSSYNEQFF. As DNA, the CDR3 is TGTGCCAGCAGCTTACGATCGAGCTCCTACAATGAGCAGTTCTTC.

The CDR3 DNA follows: TGCGCCAGCAGCTTAGGGACAGGGAATGGCTACACCTTC. It is translated as CASSLGTGNGYTF. The chain carries TRBV5-1 and TRBJ1-2; 9 bases are a match to TRBD1. V shed 2 bases and J 6 bases; nucleotides not matched to a gene: 2. This CDR3 is built from 13 residues. Germline V lookup: CDR1 SGHRS, CDR2 YFSETQ.

The chain is built from TRBV6-2 or TRBV6-3 and TRBJ2-7, with 7 bases lining up with TRBD1. Trimming cost V 4 bases and J 2 bases; bases outside gene matches: 17. Germline V CDR1 and CDR2: MNHEY, SVGEGT. The CDR3 has 18 residues. In DNA form, the CDR3 reads TGTGCCAGCAGTTCCGATCCGAGGACAGGAGAAAACACCTACGAGCAGTACTTC. Protein: CASSSDPRTGENTYEQYF.